The source of this TCR beta chain is a study of blood T cell repertoires in COVID-19. Study information: Collection of acute and convalescent COVID-19 samples took place in the United States, Italy and Spain. Sources were T cells, B-cell-depleted T cells, or PBMCs; the material itself was cDNA or gDNA.

Authors' analysis steps: Nucleated cell counts were estimated from reference gene primer amplification. Repertoires were generated with immunoSEQ multiplex PCR, while TCRdb's copy carries only in-frame clones and drops some. D and trimming come from the DNA, and the V and J calls and clone size come from that table. The sample carries 250,000 to 350,000 clones, around 89% recorded once. Trimming pared 0 bases from V and 5 bases from J, leaving 13 bases between. Germline lookup yields CDR1 LNHDA and CDR2 SQIVND (reference sequence). The CDR3 runs 15 residues. V is TRBV19 and J is TRBJ1-1; D remains ambiguous. This TCR derives from a young man who had recovered from COVID-19. The sequencing sample was made of peripheral blood. CDR3 coding DNA: TGTGCCAGTAGTATAGAGGCGGGAAGGACGACTGAAGCTTTCTTT. The encoded protein is CASSIEAGRTTEAFF.